The T cell receptor (beta chain) described here comes from a study of shared clonotypes between healthy human individuals. TCRdb keeps only in-frame clones here, not all; method: immunoSEQ multiplex PCR. This sample carries around 500,000 clones, about 84% of them seen once, and the ten largest clones take approximately 11%. The CDR3 is made up of 13 amino acids. V dropped 5 bases and J dropped 2 bases, with 10 bases sitting between them. The germline V gene has CDR1 SEHNR and CDR2 FQNEAQ (reference sequence). The chain is built from TRBV7-9 and TRBJ2-7, with D tentatively TRBD1 (6 bases). This receptor was identified in a woman aged 40 to 55 in good health. Some clones in this sample may be carry-over from other donors' samples. Sequencing was done on a sample of PBMCs. The CDR3 here is CASSRGQTYEQYF. The CDR3 region has the DNA TGTGCCAGCAGCAGGGGACAAACCTACGAGCAGTACTTC.